The subject of this entry is one T cell receptor (beta chain). From germline, CDR1 is SGHDN and CDR2 FVKESK. V shed 4 bases and J 7 bases; nucleotides not matched to a gene: 7. The CDR3 has 14 amino acids. This sample stems from a study of shared clonotypes between healthy human individuals. The material for each subset, its genomic DNA, was split evenly across several immunoSEQ plates. Sequencing was performed with immunoSEQ multiplex PCR; in TCRdb, only in-frame clones are kept and a portion is missing. The sample includes some 1,100,000 clones, more than 75% of them seen just once. The chain has TRBV14 and TRBJ2-4; 7 bases map to TRBD1. This TCR came from a man aged 18 to 30 in good health. Some clones in this sample may be carry-over from other donors' samples. Sequencing was performed on memory CD4+ T cells from PBMCs. The subset here: CD45RA-negative fraction. The CDR3: CASSPRQGENIQYF. In DNA form, the CDR3 reads TGTGCCAGCAGCCCTAGACAGGGAGAGAACATTCAGTACTTC.